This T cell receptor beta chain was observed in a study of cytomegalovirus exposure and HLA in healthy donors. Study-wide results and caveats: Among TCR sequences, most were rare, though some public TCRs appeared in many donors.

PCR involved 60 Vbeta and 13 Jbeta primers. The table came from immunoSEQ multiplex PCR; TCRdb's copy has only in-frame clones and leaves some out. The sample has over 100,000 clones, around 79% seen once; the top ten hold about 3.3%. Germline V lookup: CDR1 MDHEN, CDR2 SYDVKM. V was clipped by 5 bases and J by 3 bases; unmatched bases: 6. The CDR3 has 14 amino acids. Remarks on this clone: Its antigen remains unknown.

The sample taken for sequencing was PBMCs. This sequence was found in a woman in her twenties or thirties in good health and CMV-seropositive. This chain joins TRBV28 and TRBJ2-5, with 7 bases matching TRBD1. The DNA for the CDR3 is TGTGCCAGCAGTCCCCGAGACAGGGAAGAGACCCAGTACTTC. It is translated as CASSPRDREETQYF.